This T cell receptor (beta chain) was sequenced in a study of blood T cell repertoires in COVID-19. Background on the study: Acute and convalescent COVID-19 specimens originated in the United States, Italy and Spain. Nucleic acid was either cDNA or gDNA, and it came from T cells, B-cell-depleted T cells, or PBMCs.

TCRdb's table, derived via immunoSEQ multiplex PCR, lists solely in-frame clones and lacks some. The sample includes 250,000 to 350,000 clones, about 82% of them seen just once. Germline V gives CDR1 MGHRA, CDR2 YSYEKL. V gave up 1 base and J gave up 3 bases; unmatched junction bases: 4. This CDR3 is built from 16 residues. The sequencing sample was made of peripheral blood. The V gene is TRBV4-1, the J gene TRBJ1-4; 8 bases map to TRBD1. This sequence was found in a woman aged 50 to 60 with active or convalescent COVID-19. CDR3 nucleotides: TGCGCCAGCAGCCAAGCTAAGGGACAGGCTAATGAAAAACTGTTTTTT. Translation gives CASSQAKGQANEKLFF.